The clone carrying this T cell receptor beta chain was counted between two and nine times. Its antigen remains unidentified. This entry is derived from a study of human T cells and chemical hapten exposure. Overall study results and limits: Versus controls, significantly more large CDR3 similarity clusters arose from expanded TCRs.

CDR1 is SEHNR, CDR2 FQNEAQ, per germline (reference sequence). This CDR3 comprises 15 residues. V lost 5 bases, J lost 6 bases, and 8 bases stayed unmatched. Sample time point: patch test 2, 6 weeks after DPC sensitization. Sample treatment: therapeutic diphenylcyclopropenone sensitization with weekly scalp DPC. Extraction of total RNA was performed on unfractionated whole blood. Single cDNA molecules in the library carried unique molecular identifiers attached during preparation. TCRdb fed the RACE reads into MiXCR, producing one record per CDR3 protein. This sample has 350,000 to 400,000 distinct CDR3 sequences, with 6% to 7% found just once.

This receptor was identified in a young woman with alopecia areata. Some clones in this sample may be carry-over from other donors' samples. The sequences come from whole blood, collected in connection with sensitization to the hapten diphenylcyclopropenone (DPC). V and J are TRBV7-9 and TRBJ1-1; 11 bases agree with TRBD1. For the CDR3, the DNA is TGTGCCAGCAGCCCCGGACAGGGGGCCGTCGCTGAAGCTTTCTTT. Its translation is CASSPGQGAVAEAFF.